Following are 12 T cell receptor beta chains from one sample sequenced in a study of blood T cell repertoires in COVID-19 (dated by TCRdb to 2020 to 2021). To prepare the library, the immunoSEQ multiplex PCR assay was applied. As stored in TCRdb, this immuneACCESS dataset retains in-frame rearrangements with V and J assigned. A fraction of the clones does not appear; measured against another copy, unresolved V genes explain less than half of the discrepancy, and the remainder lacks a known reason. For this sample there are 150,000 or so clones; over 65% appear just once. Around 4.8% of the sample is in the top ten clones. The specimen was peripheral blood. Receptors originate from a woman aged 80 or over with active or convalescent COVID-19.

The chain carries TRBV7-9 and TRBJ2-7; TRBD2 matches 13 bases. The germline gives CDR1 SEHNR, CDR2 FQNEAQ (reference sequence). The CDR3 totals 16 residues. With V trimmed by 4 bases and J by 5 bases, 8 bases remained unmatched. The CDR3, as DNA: TGTGCCAGCAGCTCCGGGACTAGCGGGGAGCGTCACGAGCAGTACTTC. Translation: CASSSGTSGERHEQYF.

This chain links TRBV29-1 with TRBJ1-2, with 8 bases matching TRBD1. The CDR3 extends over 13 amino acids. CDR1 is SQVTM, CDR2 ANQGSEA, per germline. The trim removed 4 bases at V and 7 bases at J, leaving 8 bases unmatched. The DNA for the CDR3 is TGCAGCGTTGTGGGGCAGGGGGCTCGTGGCTACACCTTC. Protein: CSVVGQGARGYTF.

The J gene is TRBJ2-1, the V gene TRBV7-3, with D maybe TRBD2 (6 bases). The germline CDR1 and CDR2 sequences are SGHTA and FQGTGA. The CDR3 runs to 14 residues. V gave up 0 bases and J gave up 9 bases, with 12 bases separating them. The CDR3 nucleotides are TGTGCCAGCAGCTTAACGGCCTCCGGGGGTGAGCAGTTCTTC. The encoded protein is CASSLTASGGEQFF.

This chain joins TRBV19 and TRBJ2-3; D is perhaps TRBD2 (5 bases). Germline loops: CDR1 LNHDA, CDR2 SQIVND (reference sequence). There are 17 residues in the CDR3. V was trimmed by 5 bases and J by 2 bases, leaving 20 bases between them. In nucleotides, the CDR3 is TGTGCCAGTAGTCGTAAGGGTATTCCGGGAATCACAGATACGCAGTATTTT. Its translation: CASSRKGIPGITDTQYF.

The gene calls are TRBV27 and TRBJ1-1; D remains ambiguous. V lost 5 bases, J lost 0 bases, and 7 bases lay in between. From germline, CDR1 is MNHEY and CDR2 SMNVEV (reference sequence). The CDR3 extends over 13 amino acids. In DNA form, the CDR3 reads TGTGCCAGCAGTAATTTCATGAACACTGAAGCTTTCTTT. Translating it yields CASSNFMNTEAFF.

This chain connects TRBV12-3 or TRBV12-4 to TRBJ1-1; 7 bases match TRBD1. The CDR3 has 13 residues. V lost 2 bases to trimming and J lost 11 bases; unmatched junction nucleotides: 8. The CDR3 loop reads CASSLKRQGEAFF. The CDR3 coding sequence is TGTGCCAGCAGTTTAAAGAGACAGGGTGAGGCTTTCTTT.

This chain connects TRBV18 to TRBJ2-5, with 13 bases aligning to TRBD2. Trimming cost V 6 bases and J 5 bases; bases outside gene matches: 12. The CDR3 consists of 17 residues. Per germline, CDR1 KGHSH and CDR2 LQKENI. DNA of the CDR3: TGTGCCAGCTCGCAGCGGCAGACTAGCGGGGGGCTGGAGACCCAGTACTTC. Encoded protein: CASSQRQTSGGLETQYF.

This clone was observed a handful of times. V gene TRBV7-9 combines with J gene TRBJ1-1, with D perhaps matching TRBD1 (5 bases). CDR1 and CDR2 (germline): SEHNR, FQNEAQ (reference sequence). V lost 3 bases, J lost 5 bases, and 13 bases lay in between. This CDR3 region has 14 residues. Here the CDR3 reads CASSFKSRGTEAFF. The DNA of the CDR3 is TGTGCCAGCAGCTTTAAGTCAAGGGGAACTGAAGCTTTCTTT.

In DNA form, the CDR3 reads TGCGCCAGCAGCCAGAGGGGGGGCTCTGGAAACACCATATATTTT. It codes for CASSQRGGSGNTIYF. The chain links TRBV4-3 to TRBJ1-3; D is perhaps TRBD1 (6 bases). CDR1 and CDR2 from the germline V gene are LGHNA and YSLEER. With 3 bases removed from V and 0 bases from J, the gap between germline ends came to 9 bases. This CDR3 has 15 amino acids.

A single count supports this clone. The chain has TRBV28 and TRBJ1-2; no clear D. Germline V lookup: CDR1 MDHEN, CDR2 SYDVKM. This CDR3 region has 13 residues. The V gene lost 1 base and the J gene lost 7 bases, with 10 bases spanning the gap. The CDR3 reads CASSLLGGPGYTF. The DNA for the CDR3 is TGTGCCAGCAGTTTATTGGGAGGACCTGGCTACACCTTC.

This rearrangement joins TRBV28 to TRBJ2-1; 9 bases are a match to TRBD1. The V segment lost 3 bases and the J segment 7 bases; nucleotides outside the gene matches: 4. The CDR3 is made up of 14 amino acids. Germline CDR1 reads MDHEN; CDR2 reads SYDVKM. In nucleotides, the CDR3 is TGTGCCAGCAGTTTTTTCGGGACAGGGAATGAGCAGTTCTTC. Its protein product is CASSFFGTGNEQFF.

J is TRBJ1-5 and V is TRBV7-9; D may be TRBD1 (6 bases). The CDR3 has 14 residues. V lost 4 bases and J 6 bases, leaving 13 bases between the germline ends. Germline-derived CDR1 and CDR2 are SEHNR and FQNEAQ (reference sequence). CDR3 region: CASSSTGIGQPQHF. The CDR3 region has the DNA TGTGCCAGCAGCTCGACAGGAATCGGTCAGCCCCAGCATTTT.